The entry below gives a single TCR beta chain sequence along with its context. Its matching antigen is unknown. The PCR was carried out with 60 Vbeta primers and 13 Jbeta primers. Measured with immunoSEQ multiplex PCR; TCRdb has only the in-frame clones, and not every one. The sample yields about 190,000 clones, 81% seen once. The entry originates in a study of cytomegalovirus exposure and HLA in healthy donors. CDR1 is SGDLS, CDR2 YYNGEE, per germline. V was shortened by 0 bases and J by 3 bases, with 16 bases between the two germline ends. This CDR3 is 16 amino acids long. Study-wide findings and caveats: The study flagged 150 to 200 TCR beta chains as cytomegalovirus-associated.

The chain couples TRBV9 to TRBJ2-7, with D possibly being TRBD1 (5 bases). The source of this sequence is a man aged 35-49 years in good health and CMV-seropositive. The sample taken for sequencing was PBMCs. CDR3 protein: CASSVAVGQGFYEQYF. The CDR3 bases are TGTGCCAGCAGCGTAGCAGTTGGGCAGGGATTCTACGAGCAGTACTTC.